This note documents a single T cell receptor (beta chain) sequence. As yet, its antigen is unknown. The sample comes from a study of somatic mutations in cytotoxic T cells in rheumatoid arthritis. General study points: Among rheumatoid arthritis patients and age-matched healthy controls, CD8+ T-cell clonality was not significantly different. With advancing age, CD8+ clonality climbed in rheumatoid arthritis patients but did not rise in healthy controls.

The assay was immunoSEQ multiplex PCR, and TCRdb's table has in-frame clones only and misses some. The table lists fewer than 40,000 clones, about 81% of them singletons, with 7.5% to 10% in the top ten. Positive magnetic bead selection was used to isolate CD4+ and CD8+ cells; purity was checked by flow cytometry. V lost 5 bases and J lost 8; bases outside the gene matches: 5. Per the germline V gene, CDR1 is MNHEY and CDR2 is SMNVEV (reference sequence). This CDR3 spans 13 amino acids. The rearrangement uses TRBV27 and TRBJ2-1; TRBD2 aligns across 8 bases. The sample taken for sequencing was CD8+ T cells sorted from blood. The receptor was derived from an adult with rheumatoid arthritis. The CDR3 DNA reads TGTGCCAGCAGTAGCGGGAGAGGTTATGAGCAGTTCTTC. Translating it yields CASSSGRGYEQFF.